This TCR beta chain was observed in a study of CD8+ T cells in alopecia areata. As for the study in general: The drug, oral tofacitinib, was given to treated patients at 5 to 10 mg twice daily. Tofacitinib was given for 6 to 18 months, then stopped for 6 months. Regarding the study as a whole: Scalp clonality decreased significantly with tofacitinib, and so did expanded CD8+ clones among the top 100.

Concerning this clone itself: Its antigen remains unidentified.

Trimming shortened V by 5 bases and J by 3 bases, and 11 bases separated the two germline ends. Looked up from germline, CDR1 is SGHTA and CDR2 is FQGNSA. The CDR3 is made up of 14 amino acids. Sequencing relied on a cDNA template that was reverse transcribed from extracted RNA. Using immunoSEQ multiplex PCR, the repertoire was profiled, and TCRdb retains in-frame clones only, with some absent. The top ten clones hold under 7% of a sample with about 200,000 clones, 58% of them seen once. The treatment is: oral pan-JAK inhibitor, 5-10 mg twice daily. The chain links TRBV7-2 to TRBJ1-5, with D unclear. This receptor was taken from a human donor with alopecia areata. The sequences come from CD4+ T cells sorted from blood, collected at week 24, from a patient treated with tofacitinib. The CDR3 loop reads CASSLGLANQPQHF. The CDR3 bases are TGTGCCAGCAGCCTTGGACTGGCCAATCAGCCCCAGCATTTT.